This T cell receptor beta chain was documented in a study of OX40 agonist ivuxolimab in advanced cancers. Overall study context: Of the participants, about 40% had some prior anti-PD-1, anti-PD-L1 or anti-CTLA-4 therapy, which was allowed.

Turning to this clone: The antigen remains undetermined.

Study-wide results and limits: CD4+ and CD8+ blood T cells expanded clonally by week 6 at 0.1 to 3.0 mg/kg. In general, CD8+ T cells held more expanded clones than CD4+ did, on average.

The CDR3 has 15 residues. V was trimmed by 0 bases and J by 3 bases, leaving 9 bases between them. Germline V gene sequence: CDR1 GTSNPN, CDR2 SVGIG (reference sequence). Autoimmune disease history or systemic immunosuppression led to patient exclusion. Repertoires were generated with immunoSEQ multiplex PCR, while TCRdb's copy carries only in-frame clones and drops some. The sample holds approximately 82,000 clones, 75% to 90% seen once. The rearrangement joins TRBV30 to TRBJ1-6; D might be TRBD1 (6 bases). The sequencing used CD4+ or CD8+ T cells sorted from blood, collected in a trial of the OX40 agonist ivuxolimab. This sequence was found in an adult with an advanced solid tumor such as melanoma, head and neck, liver or kidney cancer. This CDR3 reads CAWSVTGNYNSPLHF. The CDR3 region has the DNA TGTGCCTGGAGTGTGACAGGAAACTATAATTCACCCCTCCACTTT.